The 32 T cell receptor beta chains presented below share a single source sample, sequenced in a study of T cell responses to AZD1222 COVID-19 vaccine. The table came from immunoSEQ multiplex PCR; TCRdb's copy has only in-frame clones and leaves some out. The sample lists over 100,000 clones; around 90% were seen once. The sample was peripheral blood, taken on day 0 of AZD1222 vaccination. These receptors all stem from an adult in good health.

The chain has TRBV19 and TRBJ2-1; the match to TRBD2 covers 8 bases. Germline assignment: CDR1 LNHDA and CDR2 SQIVND (reference sequence). V lost 7 bases to trimming and J lost 7 bases; unmatched junction nucleotides: 6. The CDR3 is 13 amino acids. The CDR3 is CASMWGGGNEQFF. In DNA form, the CDR3 reads TGTGCCAGTATGTGGGGCGGGGGGAATGAGCAGTTCTTC.

The chain couples TRBV18 to TRBJ2-6; 9 nucleotides match TRBD1. V gave up 3 bases and J gave up 0 bases; unmatched junction bases: 6. Germline CDR1 reads KGHSH; CDR2 reads LQKENI. The CDR3 extends over 18 amino acids. The CDR3 spells CASSPFKGQGSGANVLTF. CDR3 sequence (DNA): TGTGCCAGCTCACCTTTCAAGGGACAGGGCTCTGGGGCCAACGTCCTGACTTTC.

As for this clone: Distinct nucleotide sequences in the sample also encode this CDR3. The rearrangement uses TRBV6-1 and TRBJ1-2; D is possibly TRBD1 (5 bases). V lost 2 bases, J lost 4 bases, and 5 bases lay in between. CDR1 and CDR2 from the germline V gene are MNHNS and SASEGT. The CDR3 totals 12 residues. The chain's CDR3 is CASSEQGYGYTF. CDR3 coding DNA: TGTGCCAGCAGTGAACAGGGCTATGGCTACACCTTC.

The gene calls are TRBV11-3 and TRBJ2-7, with D perhaps TRBD2 (6 bases). Trimming took off 4 bases at V and 9 bases at J, with 13 bases between the two ends. Germline loops: CDR1 SGHNT, CDR2 YENEEA. The CDR3 contains 12 residues. This chain's CDR3 is CASSSSSGRQYF. CDR3 bases: TGTGCCAGCAGCTCTTCTTCCGGGAGGCAGTACTTC.

This clone came up a few times. The gene calls are TRBV4-2 and TRBJ1-3; D is unclear. Trimming stripped 0 bases from V and 0 bases from J, with 12 bases between. This CDR3 contains 17 residues. Looked up from germline, CDR1 is LGHNA and CDR2 is YNFKEQ. Here the CDR3 reads CASSQDTFRSSGNTIYF. CDR3 sequence (DNA): TGTGCCAGCAGCCAAGACACGTTCCGCTCCTCTGGAAACACCATATATTTT.

The V call is TRBV9, the J call TRBJ2-2, with unresolved D. This CDR3 is 13 amino acids long. Deletions cut 0 bases from V and 7 bases from J, with 7 bases between. Germline lookup yields CDR1 SGDLS and CDR2 YYNGEE. The CDR3 DNA reads TGTGCCAGCAGCGTAGTAGAGGACGGGGAGCTGTTTTTT. This sequence encodes CASSVVEDGELFF.

The chain recombines TRBV14 with TRBJ1-6; D may be TRBD1 (6 bases). The V gene lost 3 bases and the J gene lost 7 bases, with 13 bases spanning the gap. CDR1 and CDR2 (germline): SGHDN, FVKESK. The CDR3 has 15 residues. CDR3: CASSHESGGNSPLHF. The CDR3 DNA reads TGTGCCAGCAGCCACGAGTCGGGGGGCAATTCACCCCTCCACTTT. The full variable domain, in which reference TRBV14 and TRBJ1-6 provide the parts outside the CDR3, is EAGVTQFPSHSVIEKGQTVTLRCDPISGHDNLYWYRRVMGKEIKFLLHFVKESKQDESGMPNNRFLAERTGGTYSTLKVQPAELEDSGVYFCASSHESGGNSPLHFGNGTRLTVT.

The chain joins TRBV2 to TRBJ1-4; D is possibly TRBD1 (5 bases). The V end was cut by 2 bases, the J end by 7 bases, with 14 bases between. CDR1 and CDR2 from the germline V gene are SNHLY and FYNNEI. The CDR3 covers 15 residues. Here the CDR3 reads CASSEYKGLSEKLFF. CDR3 in DNA: TGTGCCAGCAGTGAATACAAGGGGCTAAGTGAAAAACTGTTTTTT.

The CDR3 DNA follows: TGTGCCATCAGTGAGTCGACCGGGAGGAATGAGCAGTTCTTC. Protein: CAISESTGRNEQFF. The rearrangement links TRBV10-3 to TRBJ2-1; 7 nucleotides match TRBD2. This CDR3 has 14 residues. Losses at the gene ends were 0 bases for V and 7 bases for J; bases not matched to a gene: 3. The germline V gene encodes CDR1 ENHRY and CDR2 SYGVKD.

The chain carries TRBV30 and TRBJ2-3; weak D call: TRBD1 (6 bases). This CDR3 region has 13 residues. The germline gives CDR1 GTSNPN, CDR2 SVGIG (reference sequence). Trimming left V 5 bases short and J 6 bases short, with 15 bases between. The CDR3 nucleotides read TGTGCCTGGCGGGTTACAGGGCCGGATACGCAGTATTTT. Its protein is CAWRVTGPDTQYF.

This chain uses TRBV28 with TRBJ1-2, with D perhaps TRBD1 (6 bases). Trimming removed 5 bases at V and 0 bases at J, with 22 bases between. The germline gives CDR1 MDHEN, CDR2 SYDVKM. The CDR3 spans 18 residues. DNA of the CDR3: TGTGCCAGCAGTAAATCCCTTGAGGCAGGGGTTCCTAACTATGGCTACACCTTC. Translated, it gives CASSKSLEAGVPNYGYTF.

The V call is TRBV15, the J call TRBJ2-1; 9 bases are shared with TRBD1. In germline, CDR1 is LNHNV, CDR2 YYDKDF (reference sequence). With 6 bases clipped from V and 3 bases from J, the junction kept 6 bases outside the gene matches. The CDR3 loop spans 15 amino acids. DNA of the CDR3: TGTGCCACCAGAAGGGGACAGGGTTACTACAATGAGCAGTTCTTC. This sequence encodes CATRRGQGYYNEQFF. Based on the CDR3 plus reference TRBV15 and TRBJ2-1, the full variable domain is DAMVIQNPRYQVTQFGKPVTLSCSQTLNHNVMYWYQQKSSQAPKLLFHYYDKDFNNEADTPDNFQSRRPNTSFCFLDIRSPGLGDTAMYLCATRRGQGYYNEQFFGPGTRLTVL.

The chain couples TRBV10-3 to TRBJ1-2; tentatively, D is TRBD1 (6 bases). Germline V lookup: CDR1 ENHRY, CDR2 SYGVKD. Trimming left V 5 bases short and J 3 bases short, with 13 bases between. The CDR3 has 14 amino acids. The CDR3 loop is CAISSANRDYGYTF. The CDR3 region has the DNA TGTGCCATCAGTTCGGCGAACAGGGACTATGGCTACACCTTC.

V usage is TRBV10-3 and J usage is TRBJ2-3; the match to TRBD2 covers 11 bases. The CDR3 extends over 20 amino acids. V shed 6 bases and J 4 bases; nucleotides not matched to a gene: 21. CDR1 is ENHRY and CDR2 is SYGVKD in the germline V gene. The CDR3 DNA reads TGTGCCATCAGCCCCTCCGGGACAGGGACACTAGCGGGAGACTCAGATACGCAGTATTTT. Protein: CAISPSGTGTLAGDSDTQYF.

The chain joins TRBV10-3 to TRBJ2-3, with D possibly matching TRBD2 (6 bases). The CDR3 is made up of 14 amino acids. V dropped 4 bases and J dropped 2 bases, with 10 bases sitting between them. Germline V gives CDR1 ENHRY, CDR2 SYGVKD. The CDR3 is CAISAGLFTDTQYF. In DNA, the CDR3 is TGTGCCATCAGTGCGGGACTCTTCACAGATACGCAGTATTTT.

Written as DNA, the CDR3 is TGTGCCAGCAGTCAAAGCGGGACCAGCACAGATACGCAGTATTTT. It specifies CASSQSGTSTDTQYF. The rearrangement links TRBV6-5 to TRBJ2-3; 7 nucleotides match TRBD2. CDR1 and CDR2 (germline): MNHEY, SVGAGI. The CDR3 covers 15 residues. Losses at the gene ends were 5 bases for V and 0 bases for J; bases not matched to a gene: 5.

The V and J genes are TRBV4-1 and TRBJ2-4; D gene ambiguous. V was shortened by 0 bases and J by 0 bases, with 6 bases between the two germline ends. This CDR3 comprises 15 residues. Germline V lookup: CDR1 MGHRA, CDR2 YSYEKL. CDR3 nucleotides: TGCGCCAGCAGCCAAGAACGGCTAGCCAAAAACATTCAGTACTTC. This translates into CASSQERLAKNIQYF.

The J gene is TRBJ2-7, the V gene TRBV28; TRBD1 is a possible D gene (5 bases). This CDR3 has 15 residues. Germline V gene lookup returns CDR1 MDHEN and CDR2 SYDVKM. Trimming took off 5 bases at V and 3 bases at J, with 17 bases between the two ends. The CDR3 bases are TGTGCCAGCAGTGTTGCAGCAGGGTTCAACTACGAGCAGTACTTC. Translated, it gives CASSVAAGFNYEQYF. Together with reference TRBV28 and TRBJ2-7, the CDR3 gives the full variable domain: DVKVTQSSRYLVKRTGEKVFLECVQDMDHENMFWYRQDPGLGLRLIYFSYDVKMKEKGDIPEGYSVSREKKERFSLILESASTNQTSMYLCASSVAAGFNYEQYFGPGTRLTVT.

V gene TRBV10-1 combines with J gene TRBJ1-4; weak D call: TRBD1 (5 bases). This CDR3 is built from 15 residues. V was cut by 9 bases and J by 3 bases, with 17 bases left in between. CDR1 and CDR2 from the germline V gene are WNHNN and SYGVQD (reference sequence). CDR3 DNA: TGCGCCAGGGCCGCAGATGGGGCCTCTAATGAAAAACTGTTTTTT. It yields the protein CARAADGASNEKLFF.

This chain joins TRBV7-2 and TRBJ2-7, with 8 bases fitting TRBD2. Looked up from germline, CDR1 is SGHTA and CDR2 is FQGNSA. Trimming removed 3 bases from V and 6 bases from J; junction bases left unmatched: 7. The CDR3 is made up of 14 amino acids. Here the CDR3 DNA reads TGTGCCAGCAGCTTGGGAACGGGGGGGCCCGAGCAGTACTTC. As protein: CASSLGTGGPEQYF.

The rearrangement links TRBV5-4 to TRBJ2-2, with D possibly matching TRBD2 (6 bases). There are 16 residues in the CDR3. The V and J ends lost 0 bases and 3 bases respectively, with 12 bases between them. Germline V CDR1 and CDR2: SGHNT, YYREEE (reference sequence). CDR3 sequence reads: CASSLAGSGYTGELFF. The CDR3, as DNA: TGTGCCAGCAGCTTGGCTGGTAGCGGTTACACCGGGGAGCTGTTTTTT. Drawing the rest from reference TRBV5-4 and TRBJ2-2, the complete variable domain is ETGVTQSPTHLIKTRGQQVTLRCSSQSGHNTVSWYQQALGQGPQFIFQYYREEENGRGNFPPRFSGLQFPNYSSELNVNALELDDSALYLCASSLAGSGYTGELFFGEGSRLTVL.

CDR3 sequence (DNA): TGTGCCAGCAGCCCTGAACTTAGCGGGGGCCTCTACAATGAGCAGTTCTTC. Its protein product is CASSPELSGGLYNEQFF. J is TRBJ2-1 and V is TRBV5-4; TRBD2 matches 9 bases. Germline V gene sequence: CDR1 SGHNT, CDR2 YYREEE (reference sequence). The CDR3 is 17 residues long. The J segment lost 3 bases and the V segment lost 4 bases, leaving 11 bases of the junction unmatched.

The sample holds one count of this clone. This chain uses TRBV2 with TRBJ2-1, with 7 bases lining up with TRBD1. CDR3 length equals 14 residues. J lost 10 bases, V lost 7 bases, and 13 bases had no gene match. Germline assignment: CDR1 SNHLY and CDR2 FYNNEI. The CDR3 region is CASKIMTGSEEQFF. The CDR3 DNA follows: TGTGCCAGCAAAATCATGACAGGGTCGGAAGAGCAGTTCTTC.

The rearrangement links TRBV28 to TRBJ1-2; no reliable D call. The length of the CDR3 is 13 residues. Trimming left V 10 bases short and J 3 bases short, with 15 bases between. In germline, CDR1 is MDHEN, CDR2 SYDVKM. The CDR3 is CATYMRTDYGYTF. CDR3 bases: TGTGCCACCTACATGAGGACGGACTATGGCTACACCTTC.

A word on this clone: The junction and the germline gene differ at one end; a read error may be behind it. The chain recombines TRBV3-1 (or the pseudogene TRBV3-2) with TRBJ1-5, with 8 nucleotides matching TRBD1. The CDR3 sequence is 15 residues long. Germline CDR1 and CDR2: LGHDT and YNNKEL (reference sequence). CDR3 protein: CASSLGQGGNLPQHF. The CDR3 DNA is TGTGCCAGCAGCCTTGGACAGGGTGGGAATCTGCCCCAGCATTTT.

The rearrangement joins TRBV2 to TRBJ2-1; D unresolved. Trimming removed 5 bases at V and 0 bases at J, with 14 bases between. Germline-derived CDR1 and CDR2 are SNHLY and FYNNEI. This CDR3 has 16 residues. CDR3 sequence reads: CASSPDLESSYNEQFF. The CDR3 nucleotides read TGTGCCAGCAGTCCCGACTTAGAAAGCTCCTACAATGAGCAGTTCTTC.

The V call is TRBV12-3 or TRBV12-4, the J call TRBJ1-2; D is unclear. The CDR3 contains 13 residues. V shed 5 bases and J shed 9 bases, with 16 bases lying between them. Written as DNA, the CDR3 is TGTGCCAGCAGTCAGCAGGCGGTTCGAAGCTACACCTTC. Translating it yields CASSQQAVRSYTF.

The chain carries TRBV28 and TRBJ1-2; 9 bases fit TRBD1. CDR1 and CDR2 from the germline V gene are MDHEN and SYDVKM. Trimming cost V 6 bases and J 7 bases; bases outside gene matches: 9. This CDR3 is 14 amino acids long. CDR3 region: CASRRGTGSVGYTF. CDR3 nucleotides: TGTGCCAGCAGACGTGGGACAGGGAGTGTTGGCTACACCTTC.

Points on this clone: Mismatch with germline at one junction end may stem from a read error. V gene TRBV29-1 combines with J gene TRBJ1-5; 8 nucleotides align to TRBD1. The CDR3 extends over 18 amino acids. Germline V gives CDR1 SQVTM, CDR2 ANQGSEA. The CDR3 DNA reads as TGCAGCGTTGAAGATCGAGCAGGGGGCTCCCCTAGCCATCAGCCCCAGCATTTT. The encoded protein is CSVEDRAGGSPSHQPQHF.

The V call is TRBV15, the J call TRBJ2-2; 9 positions agree with TRBD1. Germline V gene lookup returns CDR1 LNHNV and CDR2 YYDKDF (reference sequence). The CDR3 has 16 amino acids. V was clipped by 5 bases and J by 6 bases; unmatched bases: 10. The DNA of the CDR3 is TGTGCCACCAGCGGACTAAGGACAGGGGATCCCGGGGAGCTGTTTTTT. This translates into CATSGLRTGDPGELFF.

This chain links TRBV10-2 with TRBJ1-5; D not certain. Germline loops: CDR1 WSHSY, CDR2 SAAADI. Trimming took off 3 bases at V and 1 base at J, with 10 bases between the two ends. The CDR3 extends over 15 amino acids. CDR3 loop: CASSEDGKSNQPQHF. CDR3 nucleotides: TGCGCCAGCAGTGAAGACGGGAAGAGCAATCAGCCCCAGCATTTT.

The chain carries TRBV11-2 and TRBJ2-2; the D is unclear. The V gene lost 5 bases and the J gene lost 1 base, with 11 bases spanning the gap. CDR3 size: 15 residues. The germline V gene encodes CDR1 SGHAT and CDR2 FQNNGV. As DNA, the CDR3 is TGTGCCAGCAGCCCGAGTTCGAGGAACACCGGGGAGCTGTTTTTT. Protein: CASSPSSRNTGELFF.